This T cell receptor beta chain was obtained from a study of naive and memory T cell subsets. Findings of the study overall: The RNA method is potentially sensitive to activation and differentiation changes.

An oligonucleotide containing a UMI was ligated to the 3' end of TCR cDNA. Ligated cDNA underwent four rounds of PCR with nested alpha and beta constant region primers and SP2. MiXCR, applied by TCRdb to the 5' RACE reads, yields one record per CDR3 protein. The sample lists tens of thousands of distinct CDR3 sequences, roughly 6.7% occurring once. Comments on this clonotype: What it binds is unknown.

V lost 5 bases and J lost 11; bases outside the gene matches: 15. This CDR3 is 15 amino acids long. Germline CDR1 reads MNHEY; CDR2 reads SVGAGI. This rearrangement joins TRBV6-5 to TRBJ1-1; 9 nucleotides agree with TRBD1. The sequence was obtained from a male donor in good health. In nucleotides, the CDR3 is TGTGCCAGCAGTCACAACCAGAACACAGGGGGCACGGCTTTCTTT. Its translation is CASSHNQNTGGTAFF.